Reported below is one T cell receptor beta chain. The data were obtained in a study of blood T cell repertoires in COVID-19. CDR3 length: 11 residues. Germline V gene sequence: CDR1 GTSNPN, CDR2 SVGIG (reference sequence). Losses at the gene ends were 8 bases for V and 6 bases for J; bases not matched to a gene: 5. TCRdb keeps only in-frame clones here, not all; method: immunoSEQ multiplex PCR. This sample has some 130,000 clones, with less than 90% found just once. This chain joins TRBV30 and TRBJ1-1; TRBD1 matches 8 bases. Sequencing used peripheral blood. The clonotype originates from a man between 65 and 85 years old with acute or convalescent COVID-19. The DNA for the CDR3 is TGTGCCGTACAGGGGGAATCTGAAGCTTTCTTT. This codes for CAVQGESEAFF. Variable domain in full (rest from reference TRBV30 and TRBJ1-1): SQTIHQWPATLVQPVGSPLSLECTVEGTSNPNLYWYRQAAGRGLQLLFYSVGIGQISSEVPQNLSASRPQDRQFILSSKKLLLSDSGFYLCAVQGESEAFFGQGTRLTVV.